Presented here are 32 T cell receptor beta chains from one specimen sequenced in a study of blood T cell repertoires in COVID-19. Measured with immunoSEQ multiplex PCR; TCRdb has only the in-frame clones, and not every one. The sample records 100,000 or so clones, over 80% being singletons. The sequenced sample was peripheral blood. The receptor set was obtained from a woman in her 70s with active or convalescent COVID-19.

J is TRBJ1-2 and V is TRBV19; TRBD1 matches 9 bases. In germline, CDR1 is LNHDA, CDR2 SQIVND (reference sequence). The CDR3 sequence is 14 residues long. V lost 6 bases, J lost 8 bases, and 10 bases stayed unmatched. The CDR3 sequence: CASSLSGTGTGYTF. Here the CDR3 DNA reads TGTGCCAGTAGCCTATCCGGGACAGGGACGGGCTACACCTTC.

In DNA form, the CDR3 reads TGTGCCAGCAGCTTAGTGCGGAAGGATTCTGGGGCCAACGTCCTGACTTTC. Translated, it gives CASSLVRKDSGANVLTF. This sequence joins TRBV5-8 and TRBJ2-6; unclear D gene. Germline CDR1 is SGHTS and CDR2 is YDEGEE. The V end lost 2 bases, the J end lost 1 base, and 13 bases lay between the germline ends. The CDR3 runs 17 residues.

The chain has TRBV7-2 and TRBJ2-1; 7 bases map to TRBD2. Looked up from germline, CDR1 is SGHTA and CDR2 is FQGNSA. Losses at the gene ends were 5 bases for V and 4 bases for J; bases not matched to a gene: 8. The CDR3 sequence is 15 residues long. The CDR3 DNA is TGTGCCAGCAGCCTCATGGGGGGGGAATACAATGAGCAGTTCTTC. Amino acid sequence: CASSLMGGEYNEQFF.

The V call is TRBV10-3, the J call TRBJ1-2, with D tentatively TRBD1 (6 bases). This CDR3 comprises 16 residues. Germline-derived CDR1 and CDR2 are ENHRY and SYGVKD. V was clipped by 8 bases and J by 0 bases, with 19 bases between them. The CDR3 here is CAISPGQELANYGYTF. The CDR3 DNA follows: TGTGCCATCTCACCGGGACAAGAATTAGCTAACTATGGCTACACCTTC.

The chain links TRBV7-2 to TRBJ2-7, with a possible D match to TRBD2 (5 bases). This CDR3 is built from 14 residues. The germline CDR1 and CDR2 sequences are SGHTA and FQGNSA. Trimming removed 1 base from V and 7 bases from J, with 14 bases in between. CDR3 in amino acids: CASSLGARVWEQYF. The CDR3 bases are TGTGCCAGCAGCTTAGGAGCGCGGGTTTGGGAGCAGTACTTC. Looking up the rest from reference TRBV7-2 and TRBJ2-7 gives the full variable domain: GAGVSQSPSNKVTEKGKDVELRCDPISGHTALYWYRQSLGQGLEFLIYFQGNSAPDKSGLPSDRFSAERTGGSVSTLTIQRTQQEDSAVYLCASSLGARVWEQYFGPGTRLTVT.

This clone was observed a few times. This sequence joins TRBV7-8 and TRBJ1-1, with D maybe TRBD1 (5 bases). Per the germline V gene, CDR1 is SGHVS and CDR2 is FQNEAQ. Trimming pared 1 base from V and 1 base from J, leaving 10 bases between. This CDR3 region has 15 residues. The CDR3 spells CASSLERGGNTEAFF. CDR3 nucleotide sequence: TGTGCCAGCAGCTTAGAGCGGGGCGGGAACACTGAAGCTTTCTTT. The full variable domain, rest sourced from reference TRBV7-8 and TRBJ1-1, is GAGVSQSPRYKVAKRGQDVALRCDPISGHVSLFWYQQALGQGPEFLTYFQNEAQLDKSGLPSDRFFAERPEGSVSTLKIQRTQQEDSAVYLCASSLERGGNTEAFFGQGTRLTVV.

V is TRBV7-2 and J is TRBJ2-7; TRBD2 matches at 11 bases. Germline V lookup: CDR1 SGHTA, CDR2 FQGNSA. Trimming took 6 bases from V and 7 from J; bases not matched to a gene: 14. CDR3 length: 16 residues. The CDR3 region is CASSPHSGGGISEQYF. In DNA form, the CDR3 reads TGTGCCAGCAGTCCTCATAGCGGGGGGGGCATTAGTGAGCAGTACTTC.

The V call is TRBV7-2, the J call TRBJ1-1; tentative D call: TRBD1 (5 bases). Looked up from germline, CDR1 is SGHTA and CDR2 is FQGNSA. The germline V and J ends were trimmed by 3 bases and 6 bases, with 14 bases remaining between them. This CDR3 has 14 residues. The CDR3 sequence is CASSLVQGKSEAFF. CDR3 DNA sequence: TGTGCCAGCAGCTTGGTCCAGGGAAAATCTGAAGCTTTCTTT. The full variable domain, rest sourced from reference TRBV7-2 and TRBJ1-1, is GAGVSQSPSNKVTEKGKDVELRCDPISGHTALYWYRQSLGQGLEFLIYFQGNSAPDKSGLPSDRFSAERTGGSVSTLTIQRTQQEDSAVYLCASSLVQGKSEAFFGQGTRLTVV.

This clone has just one count. The chain combines TRBV10-2 with TRBJ1-5; D remains ambiguous. CDR1 is WSHSY, CDR2 SAAADI, per germline. V lost 3 bases and J lost 3, with 9 bases in between. This CDR3 is built from 14 residues. Here the CDR3 reads CASSDITANQPQHF. CDR3 sequence (DNA): TGCGCCAGCAGTGATATAACTGCCAATCAGCCCCAGCATTTT.

This sequence joins TRBV6-2 or TRBV6-3 and TRBJ2-5, with 7 bases aligning to TRBD1. CDR3 length: 16 residues. V shed 6 bases, J shed 2 bases, and the junction held 12 bases outside the gene matches. Looked up from germline, CDR1 is MNHEY and CDR2 is SVGEGT. The CDR3, as DNA: TGTGCCAGCAGCTGGTGGCGACAGGGCATACAAGAGACCCAGTACTTC. It yields the protein CASSWWRQGIQETQYF.

The V and J genes are TRBV24-1 and TRBJ2-1; 8 bases are shared with TRBD2. CDR1 KGHDR and CDR2 SFDVKD come from the germline V gene. CDR3 length: 14 amino acids. J gave up 7 bases and V 9 bases, and 10 bases lay outside the gene matches. The CDR3 sequence: CATRGGLSENEQFF. CDR3 sequence (DNA): TGTGCCACCCGGGGGGGGCTGTCGGAAAATGAGCAGTTCTTC.

The CDR3 loop is CASSIPEGTVGLFF. For the CDR3, the DNA is TGTGCCAGTAGTATCCCCGAGGGGACAGTGGGTCTGTTTTTT. This rearrangement joins TRBV19 to TRBJ1-4; TRBD1 matches 7 bases. The J segment lost 14 bases and the V segment lost 3 bases, leaving 12 bases of the junction unmatched. Germline values: CDR1 LNHDA, CDR2 SQIVND (reference sequence). The CDR3 loop spans 14 amino acids.

V gene TRBV2 combines with J gene TRBJ2-7; 8 nucleotides agree with TRBD2. This CDR3 contains 13 residues. CDR1 and CDR2 from the germline V gene are SNHLY and FYNNEI. The trim removed 2 bases at V and 3 bases at J, leaving 0 bases unmatched. The CDR3 spells CASSELAGYEQYF. DNA of the CDR3: TGTGCCAGCAGTGAACTAGCGGGCTACGAGCAGTACTTC.

The J gene is TRBJ1-5, the V gene TRBV9, with TRBD1 matching over 9 bases. The J segment lost 5 bases and the V segment lost 5 bases, leaving 5 bases of the junction unmatched. CDR1 is SGDLS, CDR2 YYNGEE, per germline. The CDR3 sequence is 14 residues long. The DNA of the CDR3 is TGTGCCAGCAGTAAACAGGGGGCGGATCAGCCCCAGCATTTT. Amino acid sequence: CASSKQGADQPQHF.

J is TRBJ1-4 and V is TRBV2; D unresolved. The CDR3 is 12 residues long. Trimming pared 4 bases from V and 5 bases from J, leaving 5 bases between. CDR1 and CDR2 (germline): SNHLY, FYNNEI. CDR3 nucleotides: TGTGCCAGCAGTGTAAGCAATGAAAAACTGTTTTTT. Encoded protein: CASSVSNEKLFF.

This sequence joins TRBV7-2 and TRBJ1-4; TRBD1 might be the D (5 bases). Germline V gene lookup returns CDR1 SGHTA and CDR2 FQGNSA. The CDR3 spans 14 residues. Trimming removed 3 bases from V and 7 bases from J, with 12 bases in between. The CDR3 protein is CASSLRVGGEKLFF. DNA of the CDR3: TGTGCCAGCAGCTTGAGGGTCGGGGGTGAAAAACTGTTTTTT.

The J gene is TRBJ2-7, the V gene TRBV29-1; the match to TRBD2 covers 15 bases. The CDR3 runs 15 residues. V gave up 6 bases and J gave up 5 bases; unmatched junction bases: 8. Looked up from germline, CDR1 is SQVTM and CDR2 is ANQGSEA. CDR3 protein: CSVTGLAGGRDEQYF. CDR3 nucleotide sequence: TGCAGCGTGACCGGACTAGCGGGGGGGCGTGACGAGCAGTACTTC.

The rearrangement joins TRBV6-1 to TRBJ1-5; D is unclear. Trimming cost V 2 bases and J 7 bases, with 9 bases left between them. This CDR3 contains 13 residues. The germline V gene encodes CDR1 MNHNS and CDR2 SASEGT. CDR3 bases: TGTGCCAGCAGTGAAATGCCTAGCCAGCCCCAGCATTTT. Translation gives CASSEMPSQPQHF.

The chain has TRBV28 and TRBJ2-7; D is possibly TRBD2 (6 bases). V shed 2 bases and J shed 6 bases, with 14 bases lying between them. The CDR3 spans 14 residues. The germline gives CDR1 MDHEN, CDR2 SYDVKM. CDR3 bases: TGTGCCAGCAGTTTAGCGGGGACCCTCGCCGAGCAGTACTTC. This sequence encodes CASSLAGTLAEQYF.

The rearrangement links TRBV4-2 to TRBJ1-2, with 8 bases aligning to TRBD1. Looked up from germline, CDR1 is LGHNA and CDR2 is YNFKEQ. The ends lost 4 bases at V and 2 bases at J; junction bases unmatched: 3. The CDR3 is 14 amino acids. The CDR3 sequence is CASSPRTGNYGYTF. Here the CDR3 DNA reads TGTGCCAGCAGCCCCAGGACAGGGAACTATGGCTACACCTTC.

This clone was recorded only once. This chain links TRBV6-2 or TRBV6-3 with TRBJ1-4; perhaps TRBD1 as D (5 bases). Per the germline V gene, CDR1 is MNHEY and CDR2 is SVGEGT. The CDR3 loop spans 15 amino acids. V was pared by 0 bases and J by 8 bases, with 13 bases between. In DNA form, the CDR3 reads TGTGCCAGCAGTTACTCGGAGGGACCAGGGGAAAAACTGTTTTTT. Its protein product is CASSYSEGPGEKLFF.

This chain joins TRBV5-1 and TRBJ1-2; D is undetermined. With 0 bases removed from V and 4 bases from J, the gap between germline ends came to 7 bases. Germline V CDR1 and CDR2: SGHRS, YFSETQ. The CDR3 is 13 amino acids. CDR3 sequence reads: CASSLGGSYGYTF. In DNA form, the CDR3 reads TGCGCCAGCAGCTTGGGAGGCAGCTATGGCTACACCTTC.

The chain carries TRBV7-9 and TRBJ1-1; no reliable D call. The germline V gene has CDR1 SEHNR and CDR2 FQNEAQ (reference sequence). This CDR3 region has 14 residues. The V and J ends lost 2 bases and 1 base respectively, with 8 bases between them. DNA for the CDR3: TGTGCCAGCAGCTTAAGCCAGGAGAACACTGAAGCTTTCTTT. Its translation is CASSLSQENTEAFF. The full variable domain, its missing parts supplied by reference TRBV7-9 and TRBJ1-1, is DTGVSQNPRHKITKRGQNVTFRCDPISEHNRLYWYRQTLGQGPEFLTYFQNEAQLEKSRLLSDRFSAERPKGSFSTLEIQRTEQGDSAMYLCASSLSQENTEAFFGQGTRLTVV.

The chain joins TRBV7-2 to TRBJ2-7; 7 bases line up with TRBD1. The germline V gene encodes CDR1 SGHTA and CDR2 FQGNSA. The CDR3 extends over 14 amino acids. J gave up 2 bases and V 1 base, and 2 bases lay outside the gene matches. The CDR3 DNA reads TGTGCCAGCAGCTTAGAGCAGGGGGCCTACGAGCAGTACTTC. Translated, it gives CASSLEQGAYEQYF.

This chain links TRBV7-9 with TRBJ2-5; D gene ambiguous. Trimming pared 7 bases from V and 7 bases from J, leaving 10 bases between. Germline V gene data show CDR1 as SEHNR and CDR2 as FQNEAQ (reference sequence). The CDR3 is 11 residues long. CDR3 region: CASTLLGTQYF. For the CDR3, the DNA is TGTGCCAGCACCCTGCTAGGGACCCAGTACTTC. Full variable domain (remainder filled in from reference TRBV7-9 and TRBJ2-5): DTGVSQNPRHKITKRGQNVTFRCDPISEHNRLYWYRQTLGQGPEFLTYFQNEAQLEKSRLLSDRFSAERPKGSFSTLEIQRTEQGDSAMYLCASTLLGTQYFGPGTRLLVL.

The V gene is TRBV7-8, the J gene TRBJ1-2; unclear D gene. Trimming left V 4 bases short and J 5 bases short, with 11 bases between. This CDR3 comprises 13 residues. Germline values: CDR1 SGHVS, CDR2 FQNEAQ. This CDR3 reads CASSSEGRYGYTF. CDR3 coding DNA: TGTGCCAGCAGCTCAGAGGGTCGGTATGGCTACACCTTC. Full variable domain (missing parts from reference TRBV7-8 and TRBJ1-2): GAGVSQSPRYKVAKRGQDVALRCDPISGHVSLFWYQQALGQGPEFLTYFQNEAQLDKSGLPSDRFFAERPEGSVSTLKIQRTQQEDSAVYLCASSSEGRYGYTFGSGTRLTVV.

The table lists this clone with a count of one. V is TRBV29-1 and J is TRBJ1-1; the D gene is possibly TRBD1 (6 bases). Between the trimmed V and J ends, which lost 5 bases and 5 bases, there was a span of 18 bases. The germline CDR1 and CDR2 sequences are SQVTM and ANQGSEA. There are 14 residues in the CDR3. CDR3 residues: CSVKRQAQETEAFF. The CDR3 nucleotides read TGCAGCGTTAAGAGACAGGCCCAGGAGACTGAAGCTTTCTTT.

Only a few counts were recorded for this clone. The chain links TRBV2 to TRBJ2-1, with TRBD2 matching 13 bases. The V segment lost 7 bases and the J segment 9 bases; nucleotides outside the gene matches: 9. The germline V gene encodes CDR1 SNHLY and CDR2 FYNNEI. This CDR3 has 15 residues. CDR3 nucleotides: TGTGCCAGCAACCTACTAGCGGGGGGGTTCAGTGAGCAGTTCTTC. Translated: CASNLLAGGFSEQFF.

The chain is built from TRBV6-6 and TRBJ2-7; D might be TRBD1 (6 bases). The V end was cut by 4 bases, the J end by 2 bases, with 18 bases between. Germline V gene lookup returns CDR1 MNHNY and CDR2 SVGAGI (reference sequence). The length of the CDR3 is 16 residues. The CDR3 here is CASSSNNQGLAYEQYF. The CDR3 region has the DNA TGTGCCAGCAGTTCGAACAACCAGGGGTTGGCCTACGAGCAGTACTTC.

The V gene is TRBV7-8, the J gene TRBJ2-1; the D gene is possibly TRBD2 (5 bases). V was pared by 0 bases and J by 15 bases, with 18 bases between. This CDR3 is 14 amino acids long. Germline V lookup: CDR1 SGHVS, CDR2 FQNEAQ. CDR3 loop: CASSLAGPSASRFF. CDR3 coding DNA: TGTGCCAGCAGCTTAGCCGGGCCCTCCGCTAGCCGGTTCTTC. Combining the CDR3 with reference TRBV7-8 and TRBJ2-1 gives the whole variable domain GAGVSQSPRYKVAKRGQDVALRCDPISGHVSLFWYQQALGQGPEFLTYFQNEAQLDKSGLPSDRFFAERPEGSVSTLKIQRTQQEDSAVYLCASSLAGPSASRFFGPGTRLTVL.

This sequence joins TRBV24-1 and TRBJ1-5; D may be TRBD1 (6 bases). Germline CDR1 reads KGHDR; CDR2 reads SFDVKD. The V and J ends lost 4 bases and 0 bases respectively, with 24 bases between them. CDR3 length equals 20 residues. The CDR3 region has the DNA TGTGCCACCAGTGAGGGTCCGGGGGGGGCAGGGAGTTATAGCAATCAGCCCCAGCATTTT. As protein: CATSEGPGGAGSYSNQPQHF.

The chain is built from TRBV14 and TRBJ2-3; 7 bases are shared with TRBD1. This CDR3 contains 16 residues. Germline values: CDR1 SGHDN, CDR2 FVKESK. With V trimmed by 0 bases and J by 3 bases, 6 bases remained unmatched. In DNA form, the CDR3 reads TGTGCCAGCAGCCAAGATGTTGGGACAGAGACAGATACGCAGTATTTT. It specifies CASSQDVGTETDTQYF.